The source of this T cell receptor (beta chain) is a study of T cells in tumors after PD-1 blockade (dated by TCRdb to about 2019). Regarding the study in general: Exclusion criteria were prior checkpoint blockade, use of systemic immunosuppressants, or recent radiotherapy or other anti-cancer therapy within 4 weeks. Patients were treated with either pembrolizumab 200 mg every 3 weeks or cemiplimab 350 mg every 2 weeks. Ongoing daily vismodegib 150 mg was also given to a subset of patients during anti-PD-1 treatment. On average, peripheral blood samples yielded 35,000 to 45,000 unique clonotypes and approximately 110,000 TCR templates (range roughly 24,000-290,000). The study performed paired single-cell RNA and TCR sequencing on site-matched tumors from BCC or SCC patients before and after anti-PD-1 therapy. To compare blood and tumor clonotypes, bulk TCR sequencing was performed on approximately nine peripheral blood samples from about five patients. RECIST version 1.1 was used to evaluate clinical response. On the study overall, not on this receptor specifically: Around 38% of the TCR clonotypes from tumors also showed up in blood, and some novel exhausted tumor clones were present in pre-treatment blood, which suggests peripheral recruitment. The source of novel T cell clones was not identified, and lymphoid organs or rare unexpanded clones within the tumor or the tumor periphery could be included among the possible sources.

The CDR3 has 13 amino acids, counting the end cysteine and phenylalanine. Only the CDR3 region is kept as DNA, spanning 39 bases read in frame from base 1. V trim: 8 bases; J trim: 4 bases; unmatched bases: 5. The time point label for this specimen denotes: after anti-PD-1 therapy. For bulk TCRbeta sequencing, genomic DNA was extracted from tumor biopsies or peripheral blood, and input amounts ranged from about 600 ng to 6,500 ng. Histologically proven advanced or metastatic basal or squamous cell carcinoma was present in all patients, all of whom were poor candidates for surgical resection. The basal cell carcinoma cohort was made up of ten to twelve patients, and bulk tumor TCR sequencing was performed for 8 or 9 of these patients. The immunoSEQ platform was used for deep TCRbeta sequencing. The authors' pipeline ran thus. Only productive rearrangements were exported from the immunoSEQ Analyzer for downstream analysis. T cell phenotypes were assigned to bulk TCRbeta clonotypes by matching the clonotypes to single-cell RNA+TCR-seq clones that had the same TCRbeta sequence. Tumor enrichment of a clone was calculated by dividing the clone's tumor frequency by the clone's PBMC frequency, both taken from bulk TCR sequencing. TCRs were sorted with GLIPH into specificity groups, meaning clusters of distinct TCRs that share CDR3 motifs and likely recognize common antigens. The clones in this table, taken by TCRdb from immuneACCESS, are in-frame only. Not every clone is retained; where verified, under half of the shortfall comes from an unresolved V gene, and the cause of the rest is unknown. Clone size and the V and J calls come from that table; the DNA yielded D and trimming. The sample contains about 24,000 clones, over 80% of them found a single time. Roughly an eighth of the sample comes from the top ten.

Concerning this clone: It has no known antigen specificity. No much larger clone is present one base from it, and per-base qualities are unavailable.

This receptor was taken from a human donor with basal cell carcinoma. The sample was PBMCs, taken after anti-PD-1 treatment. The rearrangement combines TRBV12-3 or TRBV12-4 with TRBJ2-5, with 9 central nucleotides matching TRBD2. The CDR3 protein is CASGGGVGETQYF. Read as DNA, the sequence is TGTGCCAGCGGCGGGGGGGTAGGAGAGACCCAGTACTTC.